This T cell receptor beta chain was identified during a study of T-cell memory formation after mild COVID-19. Constant-segment primers served in 5'RACE that generated TCR alpha and TCR beta cDNA libraries bearing sample barcodes and UMIs. TCRdb used MiXCR to reprocess the 5' RACE reads, holding one entry per CDR3 protein. The sample contains 250,000 to 300,000 distinct CDR3 sequences, around 15% of which appear only once. V was pared by 0 bases and J by 2 bases, with 6 bases of the junction left unmatched. Germline V gene sequence: CDR1 SGHTA, CDR2 FQGNSA. The CDR3 contains 17 residues. General study findings and limits: Within pre-infection memory, some responding clones were found, suggesting cross-reactive memory joined. Clones contracting over day 15 to 85 were CD4/CD8 balanced, with later expanders leaning CD4+.

The sample holds a few counts of this clonotype. Antigen: not known. The sequencing input was PBMCs or a T cell subset sorted from them (not recorded which). This clonotype was sampled from a man aged 18 to 29 who had mild COVID-19 (a few samples of this study predate the infection). Cell type and time point are not known. The chain uses TRBV7-2 and TRBJ2-5, with 10 bases identical to TRBD2. CDR3: CASSLALAGALQETQYF. DNA of the CDR3: TGTGCCAGCAGCTTAGCGCTAGCGGGGGCACTACAAGAGACCCAGTACTTC.